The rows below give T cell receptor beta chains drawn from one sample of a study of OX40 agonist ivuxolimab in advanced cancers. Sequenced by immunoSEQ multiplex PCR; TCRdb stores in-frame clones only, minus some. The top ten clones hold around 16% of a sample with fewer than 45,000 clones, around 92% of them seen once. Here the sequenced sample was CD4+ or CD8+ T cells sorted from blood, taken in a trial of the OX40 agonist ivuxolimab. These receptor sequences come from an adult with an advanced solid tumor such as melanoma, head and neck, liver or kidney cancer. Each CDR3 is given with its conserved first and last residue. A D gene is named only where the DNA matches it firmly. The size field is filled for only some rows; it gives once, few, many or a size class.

CDR3nt: TGTGCCAGCAGGCAGGGTGCCACAGATACGCAGTATTTT; CDR3aa: CASRQGATDTQYF; v_gene: TRBV5-6; j_gene: TRBJ2-3; d_gene: .; abundance: .
CDR3nt: TGCGCCAGCAGTGAGTCCCCAATTTGGAGCTACAATGAGCAGTTCTTC; CDR3aa: CASSESPIWSYNEQFF; v_gene: TRBV10-2; j_gene: TRBJ2-1; d_gene: .; abundance: once
CDR3nt: TGTGCCAGCAGTGCCGACAGGGATCTGGGCTATGGCTACACCTTC; CDR3aa: CASSADRDLGYGYTF; v_gene: TRBV6-1; j_gene: TRBJ1-2; d_gene: TRBD1; abundance: .
CDR3nt: TGTGCCAGCAGTTTTGGCGGGGGGGGGTACGAGCAGTACTTC; CDR3aa: CASSFGGGGYEQYF; v_gene: TRBV27; j_gene: TRBJ2-7; d_gene: TRBD2; abundance: .
CDR3nt: TGTGCCAGCAGCTCGACTCGGACTAGCGGGAGATATGAGCAGTTCTTC; CDR3aa: CASSSTRTSGRYEQFF; v_gene: TRBV7-9; j_gene: TRBJ2-1; d_gene: TRBD2; abundance: .
CDR3nt: TGTGCCAGCAGCCCAGACTTGACCGGGGAGCTGTTTTTT; CDR3aa: CASSPDLTGELFF; v_gene: TRBV7-9; j_gene: TRBJ2-2; d_gene: .; abundance: .
CDR3nt: TGTGCCAGCAATAGCGGGGGGGCCGCAGATACGCAGTATTTT; CDR3aa: CASNSGGAADTQYF; v_gene: TRBV6-1; j_gene: TRBJ2-3; d_gene: TRBD2; abundance: few
CDR3nt: TGTGCCTGGAGTACCGGGACTAGCACATCCTACGAGCAGTACTTC; CDR3aa: CAWSTGTSTSYEQYF; v_gene: TRBV30; j_gene: TRBJ2-7; d_gene: TRBD2; abundance: once
CDR3nt: TGTGCCAGCAGTTTTGGGCAGGGATACGAGCAGTACTTC; CDR3aa: CASSFGQGYEQYF; v_gene: TRBV28; j_gene: TRBJ2-7; d_gene: .; abundance: .
CDR3nt: TGTGCCAGCAGCACGGGGTTCGGTGGCAATCAGCCCCAGCATTTT; CDR3aa: CASSTGFGGNQPQHF; v_gene: TRBV5-6; j_gene: TRBJ1-5; d_gene: .; abundance: .
CDR3nt: TGTGCCAGCAGCGCCATTGACTCGAACACCGGGGAGCTGTTTTTT; CDR3aa: CASSAIDSNTGELFF; v_gene: TRBV9; j_gene: TRBJ2-2; d_gene: .; abundance: .
CDR3nt: TGCGCCAGCAGATGGGACAGGGGACGGTACCTAAACTATGGCTACACCTTC; CDR3aa: CASRWDRGRYLNYGYTF; v_gene: TRBV23-1; j_gene: TRBJ1-2; d_gene: TRBD1; abundance: .
CDR3nt: TGCGCCAGCAGTCAATCGAAGTGGGTAAGGCGGCCAAGCAATCAGCCCCAGCATTTT; CDR3aa: CASSQSKWVRRPSNQPQHF; v_gene: TRBV23-1; j_gene: TRBJ1-5; d_gene: .; abundance: .
CDR3nt: TGCGCCAGCAGCTCCCAGGGGCGGGAAAACATTCAGTACTTC; CDR3aa: CASSSQGRENIQYF; v_gene: TRBV5-1; j_gene: TRBJ2-4; d_gene: .; abundance: .
CDR3nt: TGTGCCAGCAGCCCTCGCGGACAGGGGATAGGTTCAGACTATGGCTACACCTTC; CDR3aa: CASSPRGQGIGSDYGYTF; v_gene: TRBV7-9; j_gene: TRBJ1-2; d_gene: TRBD1; abundance: .
CDR3nt: TGCGCCAGCAGCTTGTTGGGGTCCTACAATGAGCAGTTCTTC; CDR3aa: CASSLLGSYNEQFF; v_gene: TRBV5-1; j_gene: TRBJ2-1; d_gene: .; abundance: .
CDR3nt: TGTGCCAGCAGTTGGGTAGCGGATAATTCACCCCTCCACTTT; CDR3aa: CASSWVADNSPLHF; v_gene: TRBV6-5; j_gene: TRBJ1-6; d_gene: .; abundance: .
CDR3nt: TGTGCCAGCAGCCCCGGGACGGCTAACACCGGGGAGCTGTTTTTT; CDR3aa: CASSPGTANTGELFF; v_gene: TRBV7-6; j_gene: TRBJ2-2; d_gene: .; abundance: .
CDR3nt: TGTGCCAGCAGCGGGACTAGCGGGAGAAATGGGGCCAACGTCCTGACTTTC; CDR3aa: CASSGTSGRNGANVLTF; v_gene: TRBV2; j_gene: TRBJ2-6; d_gene: TRBD2; abundance: .
CDR3nt: TGCGCCAGCAGTTTATCAAGGAGTACTGAAGCTTTCTTT; CDR3aa: CASSLSRSTEAFF; v_gene: TRBV27; j_gene: TRBJ1-1; d_gene: .; abundance: .
CDR3nt: TGCGCCAGCAGCTTAACCGGGACGGACTATGAAAAACTGTTTTTT; CDR3aa: CASSLTGTDYEKLFF; v_gene: TRBV5-1; j_gene: TRBJ1-4; d_gene: .; abundance: medium-sized
CDR3nt: TGTGCCAGCAGTTACCGGGGGGCCCCCGGGGCGGAGCAGTTCTTC; CDR3aa: CASSYRGAPGAEQFF; v_gene: TRBV5-4; j_gene: TRBJ2-1; d_gene: .; abundance: .
CDR3nt: TGCGCCAGCAGTGAGGCAGTAGCCTCCAATGAGCAGTTCTTC; CDR3aa: CASSEAVASNEQFF; v_gene: TRBV10-1; j_gene: TRBJ2-1; d_gene: .; abundance: .
CDR3nt: TGTGCCAGCAGTTTACAGGGCACCACCGGGGAGCTGTTTTTT; CDR3aa: CASSLQGTTGELFF; v_gene: TRBV27; j_gene: TRBJ2-2; d_gene: .; abundance: .
CDR3nt: TGTGCCATCAGTGAGTCGGGGCAGGGGAACACTGAAGCTTTCTTT; CDR3aa: CAISESGQGNTEAFF; v_gene: TRBV10-3; j_gene: TRBJ1-1; d_gene: .; abundance: few
CDR3nt: TGTGCCAGCAGTTTAGCCCTACGACAGGGCAGGTCCTACGAGCAGTACTTC; CDR3aa: CASSLALRQGRSYEQYF; v_gene: TRBV27; j_gene: TRBJ2-7; d_gene: TRBD1; abundance: .
CDR3nt: TGTGCCAGTAGGTCCCCTAGCACAGATACGCAGTATTTT; CDR3aa: CASRSPSTDTQYF; v_gene: TRBV19; j_gene: TRBJ2-3; d_gene: .; abundance: once
CDR3nt: TGTGCCAGCAGCTTACTAGCGGGGGGATACAATGAGCAGTTCTTC; CDR3aa: CASSLLAGGYNEQFF; v_gene: TRBV7-3; j_gene: TRBJ2-1; d_gene: TRBD2; abundance: .
CDR3nt: TGTGCCAGCAGTTCAATACGGGCTGGGTTGGGGGGTTATAGCAATCAGCCCCAGCATTTT; CDR3aa: CASSSIRAGLGGYSNQPQHF; v_gene: TRBV27; j_gene: TRBJ1-5; d_gene: .; abundance: .
CDR3nt: TGTGCCAGCAGCTTAGCGCGGGGGTGGCCGTTCTTC; CDR3aa: CASSLARGWPFF; v_gene: TRBV7-9; j_gene: TRBJ2-1; d_gene: TRBD2; abundance: .
CDR3nt: TGTGCCAGCAGCGGAGCAGGTTTCGGTCAGCCCCAGCATTTT; CDR3aa: CASSGAGFGQPQHF; v_gene: TRBV7-1; j_gene: TRBJ1-5; d_gene: .; abundance: .
CDR3nt: TGTGCCTGGAGTGCGGGGGCTCCCTACGAGCAGTACTTC; CDR3aa: CAWSAGAPYEQYF; v_gene: TRBV30; j_gene: TRBJ2-7; d_gene: .; abundance: .
CDR3nt: TGTGCCAGTAGTATGGGTGGTTATTACGAGCAGTACTTC; CDR3aa: CASSMGGYYEQYF; v_gene: TRBV19; j_gene: TRBJ2-7; d_gene: .; abundance: once
CDR3nt: TGCAGTGCTAGAGTAGCGGGAGAGCAGTTCTTC; CDR3aa: CSARVAGEQFF; v_gene: TRBV20-1; j_gene: TRBJ2-1; d_gene: TRBD2; abundance: once
CDR3nt: TGTGCCAGCATTCCAGATCCGACAAACCCCAACGCTTTCTTT; CDR3aa: CASIPDPTNPNAFF; v_gene: TRBV2; j_gene: TRBJ1-1; d_gene: .; abundance: .
CDR3nt: TGTGCCAGCAGTTACCGTCAGGCCTTCTCCTACGAGCAGTACTTC; CDR3aa: CASSYRQAFSYEQYF; v_gene: TRBV6-5; j_gene: TRBJ2-7; d_gene: .; abundance: .
CDR3nt: TGCAGCGTTGAAGAAAACTATGGCTACACCTTC; CDR3aa: CSVEENYGYTF; v_gene: TRBV29-1; j_gene: TRBJ1-2; d_gene: .; abundance: .
CDR3nt: TGTGCCAGCAGCGCGCGACAGTCCGATAATTCACCCCTCCACTTT; CDR3aa: CASSARQSDNSPLHF; v_gene: TRBV9; j_gene: TRBJ1-6; d_gene: .; abundance: .
CDR3nt: TGTGCCAGCAGCCAAGGGGACAGTTTCTATGGCTACACCTTC; CDR3aa: CASSQGDSFYGYTF; v_gene: TRBV4-2; j_gene: TRBJ1-2; d_gene: TRBD1; abundance: once
CDR3nt: TGTGCTAGTGGTTTGGCAGCTTATGGCTACACCTTC; CDR3aa: CASGLAAYGYTF; v_gene: TRBV12-5; j_gene: TRBJ1-2; d_gene: .; abundance: .
CDR3nt: TGTGCCAGCAGACACGCAGGACAGGGACAAGAGACCCAGTACTTC; CDR3aa: CASRHAGQGQETQYF; v_gene: TRBV7-2; j_gene: TRBJ2-5; d_gene: TRBD1; abundance: .
CDR3nt: TGTGCTAGTGGTTTGCCCGACCGATCTGGGGCCAACGTCCTGACTTTC; CDR3aa: CASGLPDRSGANVLTF; v_gene: TRBV12-5; j_gene: TRBJ2-6; d_gene: .; abundance: .
CDR3nt: TGTGCCAGCAGTCTAACCGGGACGGAGCCTTACTCTGGGGCCAACGTCCTGACTTTC; CDR3aa: CASSLTGTEPYSGANVLTF; v_gene: TRBV9; j_gene: TRBJ2-6; d_gene: .; abundance: once
CDR3nt: TGTGCCAGCAGTTTATCTTGGGACAGCAATCAGCCCCAGCATTTT; CDR3aa: CASSLSWDSNQPQHF; v_gene: TRBV27; j_gene: TRBJ1-5; d_gene: .; abundance: .
CDR3nt: TGTGCCAGCAGTTTGTCCCCCGGGACAGAGAGGACCGAGCAGTACTTC; CDR3aa: CASSLSPGTERTEQYF; v_gene: TRBV27; j_gene: TRBJ2-7; d_gene: TRBD1; abundance: .
CDR3nt: TGTGCCAGCAGCTCATCCGAGGAGGACCGGAGCACCTACAATGAGCAGTTCTTC; CDR3aa: CASSSSEEDRSTYNEQFF; v_gene: TRBV7-6; j_gene: TRBJ2-1; d_gene: .; abundance: .
CDR3nt: TGTGCCAGCAGCCTCGACGGAACGCAGTATTTT; CDR3aa: CASSLDGTQYF; v_gene: TRBV7-2; j_gene: TRBJ2-3; d_gene: .; abundance: once
CDR3nt: TGTGCCAGCAGCAAACCGGGGGGTAACTACGAGCAGTACTTC; CDR3aa: CASSKPGGNYEQYF; v_gene: TRBV25-1; j_gene: TRBJ2-7; d_gene: TRBD2; abundance: once
CDR3nt: TGCGCCAGCAGACCCCTTGACAGGTTGAACACTGAAGCTTTCTTT; CDR3aa: CASRPLDRLNTEAFF; v_gene: TRBV5-1; j_gene: TRBJ1-1; d_gene: .; abundance: once
CDR3nt: TGTGCCAGCAGTTACTCGTACATCCCAAATTTT; CDR3aa: CASSYSYIPNF; v_gene: TRBV6-9; j_gene: TRBJ1-3; d_gene: .; abundance: .
CDR3nt: TGTGCCAGCAGAGGCCCGGACAGCCTCTATGGCTACACCTTC; CDR3aa: CASRGPDSLYGYTF; v_gene: TRBV6-5; j_gene: TRBJ1-2; d_gene: .; abundance: once
CDR3nt: TGTGCTAGTGGCAGAACTCCGACGGAAGCTAACTATGGCTACACCTTC; CDR3aa: CASGRTPTEANYGYTF; v_gene: TRBV12-5; j_gene: TRBJ1-2; d_gene: .; abundance: .